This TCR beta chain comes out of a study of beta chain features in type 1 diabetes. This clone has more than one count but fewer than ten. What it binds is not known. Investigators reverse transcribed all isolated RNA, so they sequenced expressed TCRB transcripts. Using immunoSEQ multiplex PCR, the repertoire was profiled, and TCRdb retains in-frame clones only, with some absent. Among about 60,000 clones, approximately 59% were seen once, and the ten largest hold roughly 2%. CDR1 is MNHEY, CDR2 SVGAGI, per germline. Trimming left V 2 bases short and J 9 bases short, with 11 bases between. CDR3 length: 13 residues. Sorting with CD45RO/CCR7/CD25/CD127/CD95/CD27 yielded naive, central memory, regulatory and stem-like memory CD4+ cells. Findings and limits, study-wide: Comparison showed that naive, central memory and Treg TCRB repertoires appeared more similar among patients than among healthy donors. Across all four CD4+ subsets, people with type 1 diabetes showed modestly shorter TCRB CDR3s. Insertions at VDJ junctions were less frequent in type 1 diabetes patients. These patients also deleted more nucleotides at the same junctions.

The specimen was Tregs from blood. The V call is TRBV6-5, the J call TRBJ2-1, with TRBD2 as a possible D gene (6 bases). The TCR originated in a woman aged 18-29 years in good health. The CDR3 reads CASSYGRDFEQFF. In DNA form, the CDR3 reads TGTGCCAGCAGTTACGGGCGGGACTTTGAGCAGTTCTTC.